These T cell receptor beta chains were read from a single sample in a study of T cells in Graves' hyperthyroidism and ophthalmopathy. MiXCR, run by TCRdb on the multiplex PCR reads, gives a single entry per CDR3 protein. The sample includes almost 600,000 distinct CDR3 sequences, approximately 44% of them seen just once. The material sequenced was peripheral blood or thyroid tissue (not recorded which). All receptors derive from a woman aged 18-29 years with Graves' hyperthyroidism. The CDR3 runs from the conserved cysteine through the conserved F or W. Each record gives: V gene, D gene, J gene, CDR3 protein. The D gene is left open where the match is weak.

v_gene: TRBV7-2; d_gene: NA; j_gene: TRBJ2-3; CDR3aa: CASSFESYGADTQYF
v_gene: TRBV7-9; d_gene: TRBD1; j_gene: TRBJ1-2; CDR3aa: CASSHTGTGATYGYTF
v_gene: TRBV20-1; d_gene: NA; j_gene: TRBJ1-5; CDR3aa: CSASPRPAKSPYSNQPQHF
v_gene: TRBV7-9; d_gene: NA; j_gene: TRBJ1-2; CDR3aa: CASSLGQGNYGYTF
v_gene: TRBV6-5; d_gene: NA; j_gene: TRBJ1-5; CDR3aa: CASSSGRGYNQPQHF
v_gene: TRBV6-5; d_gene: NA; j_gene: TRBJ2-2; CDR3aa: CASSSRPGELFF
v_gene: TRBV2; d_gene: TRBD1; j_gene: TRBJ2-7; CDR3aa: CASSEPGGYEQYF
v_gene: TRBV7-9; d_gene: NA; j_gene: TRBJ2-7; CDR3aa: CASSRTPSAGNEQYF
v_gene: TRBV5-1; d_gene: NA; j_gene: TRBJ2-7; CDR3aa: CASSSNRGGIEQYF
v_gene: TRBV4-2; d_gene: NA; j_gene: TRBJ1-5; CDR3aa: CASSQEDRPYQPQHF
v_gene: TRBV6-6; d_gene: TRBD1; j_gene: TRBJ2-7; CDR3aa: CASSWDRETNEQYF
v_gene: TRBV6-5; d_gene: NA; j_gene: TRBJ1-2; CDR3aa: CASSYSVANYGYTF
v_gene: TRBV9; d_gene: NA; j_gene: TRBJ1-2; CDR3aa: CASSADFSYGYTF
v_gene: TRBV19; d_gene: NA; j_gene: TRBJ2-7; CDR3aa: CASSVSREAQPQQYF
v_gene: TRBV7-2; d_gene: TRBD1; j_gene: TRBJ1-2; CDR3aa: CASRHTGTEGNTF
v_gene: TRBV18; d_gene: TRBD1; j_gene: TRBJ2-7; CDR3aa: CASSPGDRYEQYF
v_gene: TRBV7-8; d_gene: TRBD1; j_gene: TRBJ2-7; CDR3aa: CASSYTRDRLNEQYF
v_gene: TRBV2; d_gene: TRBD1; j_gene: TRBJ2-7; CDR3aa: CASSEVGRQGF
v_gene: TRBV5-4; d_gene: TRBD1; j_gene: TRBJ1-4; CDR3aa: CASTLRGTDWSKLFF
v_gene: TRBV24-1; d_gene: NA; j_gene: TRBJ2-2; CDR3aa: CATSDTAPGGWSTGELFF
v_gene: TRBV12-3/TRBV12-4; d_gene: NA; j_gene: TRBJ2-5; CDR3aa: CASSPTARGVEETQYF
v_gene: TRBV7-6; d_gene: TRBD1; j_gene: TRBJ2-5; CDR3aa: CASGQDRGIQETQYF
v_gene: TRBV12-3/TRBV12-4; d_gene: NA; j_gene: TRBJ1-6; CDR3aa: CASSPRSSSYNSPLHF
v_gene: TRBV20-1; d_gene: NA; j_gene: TRBJ1-1; CDR3aa: CSASSLDRKNTEAFF
v_gene: TRBV6-5; d_gene: TRBD2; j_gene: TRBJ2-7; CDR3aa: CATSDSYFDRLAGYNEQYF
v_gene: TRBV7-9; d_gene: NA; j_gene: TRBJ1-1; CDR3aa: CASSYEGEPEAFF